This paragraph covers one T cell receptor beta chain sequence. Its antigen is not yet known. Base qualities are not recorded, but no much larger clone differs from it by a single base. The data are from a study of control samples from healthy donors and cancer patients (dated by TCRdb to about 2020). Receptor libraries were prepared by the immunoSEQ multiplex PCR assay. TCRdb provides this immuneACCESS table in a form limited to in-frame rearrangements. Some clones are lacking; in checked studies, under half of them reflect an unresolved V gene, and why the rest are absent is not known. This sample has 150,000 to 200,000 clones in its table, and around 88% of those were observed once. The ten largest clones add up to roughly 5.3% of the sample. CDR1 MGHRA and CDR2 YSYEKL were looked up in the germline V gene. V was cut back by 0 bases and J by 5 bases, leaving a gap of 13 bases between them. Taken from cysteine to phenylalanine, the CDR3 has 15 residues. Just CDR3 DNA is preserved here, 45 bases in frame from base 1.

The sequence was collected from a woman aged 30 to 39 in good health. The rearrangement joined TRBV4-1 to TRBJ2-5, with the D call perhaps TRBD1 or TRBD2, as 6 bases match in each case. Sequencing used blood. At the DNA level, the sequence is TGCGCCAGCAGCCAAGAGACGGGGGCGATGGAGACCCAGTACTTC. It translates as CASSQETGAMETQYF.